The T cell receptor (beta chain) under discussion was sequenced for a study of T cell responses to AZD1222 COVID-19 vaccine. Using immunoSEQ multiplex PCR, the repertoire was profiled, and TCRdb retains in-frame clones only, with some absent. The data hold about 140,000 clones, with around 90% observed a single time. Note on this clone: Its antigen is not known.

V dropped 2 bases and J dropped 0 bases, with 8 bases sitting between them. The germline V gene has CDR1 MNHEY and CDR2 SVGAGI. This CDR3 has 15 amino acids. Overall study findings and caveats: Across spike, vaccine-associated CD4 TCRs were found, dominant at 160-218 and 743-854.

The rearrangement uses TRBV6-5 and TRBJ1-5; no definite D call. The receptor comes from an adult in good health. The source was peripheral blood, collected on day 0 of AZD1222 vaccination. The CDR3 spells CASSYNGGSNQPQHF. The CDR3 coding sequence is TGTGCCAGCAGTTACAACGGTGGTAGCAATCAGCCCCAGCATTTT.